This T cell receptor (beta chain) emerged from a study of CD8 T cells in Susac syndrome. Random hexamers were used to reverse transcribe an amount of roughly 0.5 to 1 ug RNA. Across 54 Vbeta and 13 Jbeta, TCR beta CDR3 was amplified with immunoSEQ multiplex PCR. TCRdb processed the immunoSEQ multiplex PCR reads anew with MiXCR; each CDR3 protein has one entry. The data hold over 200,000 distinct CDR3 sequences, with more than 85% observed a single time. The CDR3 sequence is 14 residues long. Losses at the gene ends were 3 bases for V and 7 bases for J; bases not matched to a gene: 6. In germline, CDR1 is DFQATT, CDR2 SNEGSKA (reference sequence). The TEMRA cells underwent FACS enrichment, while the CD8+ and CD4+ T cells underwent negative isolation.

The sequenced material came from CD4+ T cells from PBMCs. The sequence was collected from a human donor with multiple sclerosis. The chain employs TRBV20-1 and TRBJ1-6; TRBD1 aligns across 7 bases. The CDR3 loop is CSAREQGSNSPLHF. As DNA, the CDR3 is TGCAGTGCTAGGGAACAGGGGAGCAATTCACCCCTCCACTTT.